This T cell receptor (beta chain) was observed in a study of T cell changes during pregnancy in multiple sclerosis (dated 2019 in TCRdb). Regarding the research as a whole: In women with multiple sclerosis, the researchers looked at how the T cell repertoire shifted as pregnancy progressed.

V is cut by 4 bases and J by 3 bases, and the space between the germline ends is 13 bases. The CDR3 runs 14 residues from the cysteine to the phenylalanine. Only CDR3 DNA remains: 42 bases, in frame from the first base. According to the germline V gene (reference sequence), CDR1 reads PRHDT and CDR2 reads FYEKMQ. Worth noting for this clone: Its antigen is currently not known. It has no much larger one-base neighbor in the sample; base qualities were not kept.

Libraries were built with the immunoSEQ multiplex PCR assay. TCRdb carries this immuneACCESS record with in-frame sequences only. Its versions omit some clonotypes, under half of them owing to an unresolved V gene in the studies checked, with the rest unexplained. A total of 75,000 to 95,000 clones appear in this sample, around 93% of them only once. Jointly, the top ten make up approximately 2.5% of the sample. The chain employs TRBV13 and TRBJ2-7; TRBD1 might be the D gene, on 5 matching bases. The clonotype was recovered from a female donor with multiple sclerosis, enrolled in a pregnancy study. The sample here was peripheral blood, taken in the second trimester of pregnancy. The nucleotide sequence is TGTGCCAGCAGCTGGTTGACAGACAGCTACGAGCAGTACTTC. It encodes CASSWLTDSYEQYF.